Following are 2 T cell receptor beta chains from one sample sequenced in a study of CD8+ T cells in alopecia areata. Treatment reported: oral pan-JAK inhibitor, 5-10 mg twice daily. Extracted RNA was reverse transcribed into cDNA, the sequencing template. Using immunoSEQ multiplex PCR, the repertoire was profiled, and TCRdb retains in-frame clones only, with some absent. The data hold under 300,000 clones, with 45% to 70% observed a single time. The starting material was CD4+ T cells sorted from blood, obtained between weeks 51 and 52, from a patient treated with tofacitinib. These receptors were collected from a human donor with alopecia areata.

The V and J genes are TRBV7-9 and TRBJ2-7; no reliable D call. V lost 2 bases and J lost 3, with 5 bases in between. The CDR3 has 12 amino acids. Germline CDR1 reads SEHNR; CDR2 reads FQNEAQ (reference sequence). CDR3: CASSLSFYEQYF. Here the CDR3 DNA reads TGTGCCAGCAGCTTAAGTTTCTACGAGCAGTACTTC.

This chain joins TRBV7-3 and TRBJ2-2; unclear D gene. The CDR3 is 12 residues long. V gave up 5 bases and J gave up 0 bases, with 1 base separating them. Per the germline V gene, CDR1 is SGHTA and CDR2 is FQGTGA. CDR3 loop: CASSPNTGELFF. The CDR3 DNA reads TGTGCCAGCAGCCCGAACACCGGGGAGCTGTTTTTT.